These T cell receptor beta chains were read from a single sample in a study of CD8 T cells in Susac syndrome. TCRdb reprocessed the immunoSEQ multiplex PCR reads via MiXCR and lists one record per CDR3 protein. The sample contains under 200,000 distinct CDR3 sequences, approximately 95% of which appear only once. Sequencing was carried out using CD8+ T cells from PBMCs. Every receptor here comes from a human donor with multiple sclerosis. Both conserved end residues are part of each CDR3. The D gene is left open where the match is weak. Clone size is stated in some rows and not others, as once, few, many or a class when expanded.

D,size,V,J,CDR3,DNA
TRBD1,NA,TRBV14,TRBJ2-3,CASSQRTGGTDTQYF,TGTGCCAGCAGCCAGAGGACAGGGGGCACAGATACGCAGTATTTT
TRBD2,NA,TRBV7-9,TRBJ2-7,CASSPRDYSYEQYF,TGTGCCAGCAGCCCCCGGGACTACTCCTACGAGCAGTACTTC
NA,NA,TRBV2,TRBJ2-3,CASRLGASTDTQYF,TGTGCCAGCCGACTGGGGGCGAGCACAGATACGCAGTATTTT
NA,NA,TRBV20-1,TRBJ2-7,CSASPEYSYEQYF,TGCAGTGCTAGCCCGGAATACTCCTACGAGCAGTACTTC
NA,NA,TRBV20-1,TRBJ2-6,CSARDSPSGTGANVLTF,TGCAGTGCTAGAGATAGTCCCTCTGGTACCGGGGCCAACGTCCTGACTTTC
TRBD1,NA,TRBV9,TRBJ1-2,CASSASSGTGTLGYTF,TGTGCCAGCAGCGCGTCCTCCGGGACAGGGACCCTTGGCTACACCTTC
NA,once,TRBV6-5,TRBJ2-1,CASSYRVESGLNEQFF,TGTGCCAGCAGTTACCGCGTGGAAAGTGGTTTGAATGAGCAGTTCTTC
NA,once,TRBV27,TRBJ2-5,CASSFLPGPGETQYF,TGTGCCAGCAGTTTCCTGCCAGGGCCGGGGGAGACCCAGTACTTC
NA,once,TRBV12-3/TRBV12-4,TRBJ2-4,CASSLAGIDDIQYF,TGTGCCAGCAGTTTAGCTGGGATTGACGACATTCAGTACTTC
NA,NA,TRBV29-1,TRBJ2-3,CSVDEGSPADTQYF,TGCAGCGTTGACGAGGGGAGCCCCGCAGATACGCAGTATTTT